These 5 T cell receptor beta chains were all obtained from the same sample, sequenced in a study of T-cell reconstitution after alpha-beta-depleted transplantation in children. Unique molecular identifiers were used to barcode this TCRbeta library. TCRdb redid the calling of the PCR reads with MiXCR, one entry per CDR3 protein. The sample lists 700,000 to 950,000 distinct CDR3 sequences; 15% to 20% were seen once. Sequences were derived from PBMCs, mostly from graft donor cells, sampled 360 days after TCRalphabeta/CD19-depleted stem cell transplant. These receptors came from a male patient younger than 18 who had a stem cell transplant for acute lymphoblastic leukemia, so the T cells may come from the graft donor.

The gene calls are TRBV5-1 and TRBJ2-3, with 9 positions matching TRBD2. CDR3 length equals 17 residues. Germline V gives CDR1 SGHRS, CDR2 YFSETQ. Trimming took 0 bases from V and 6 from J; bases not matched to a gene: 11. CDR3 sequence reads: CASSLGVAGALADTQYF. The CDR3 bases are TGCGCCAGCAGCTTGGGGGTAGCGGGAGCGCTAGCTGATACGCAGTATTTT.

This clonotype showed up just a few times. The V and J genes are TRBV4-1 and TRBJ2-7; 13 bases agree with TRBD2. The length of the CDR3 is 19 residues. J was trimmed by 2 bases and V by 1 base; bases with no gene match: 11. Germline V lookup: CDR1 MGHRA, CDR2 YSYEKL. CDR3 protein: CASSQVFVLAGGPPYEQYF. In nucleotides, the CDR3 is TGCGCCAGCAGCCAAGTTTTTGTACTAGCGGGAGGGCCCCCCTACGAGCAGTACTTC.

This chain connects TRBV20-1 to TRBJ1-6; D may be TRBD1 (5 bases). Germline values: CDR1 DFQATT, CDR2 SNEGSKA (reference sequence). The ends were cut back, 6 bases at V and 2 bases at J, with 11 bases in the middle. CDR3 size: 14 residues. The DNA for the CDR3 is TGCAGTGCCGAGGGGAGCGCCTATAATTCACCCCTCCACTTT. Translation gives CSAEGSAYNSPLHF.

The chain carries TRBV25-1 and TRBJ2-3; D call uncertain. The CDR3 length is 14 residues. V was pared by 6 bases and J by 6 bases, with 16 bases between. Per germline, CDR1 MGHDK and CDR2 SYGVNS. The CDR3 protein is CASRNAEVVDTQYF. In DNA, the CDR3 is TGTGCCAGCAGGAACGCCGAAGTGGTTGATACGCAGTATTTT.

This clonotype has just a few counts. The chain has TRBV20-1 and TRBJ1-6; D gene ambiguous. CDR1 and CDR2 (germline): DFQATT, SNEGSKA (reference sequence). The CDR3 is 13 amino acids. Trimming removed 3 bases at V and 6 bases at J, with 9 bases between. CDR3 DNA: TGCAGTGCTAGGGCCCTCTCTAATTCACCCCTCCACTTT. Translating it yields CSARALSNSPLHF.